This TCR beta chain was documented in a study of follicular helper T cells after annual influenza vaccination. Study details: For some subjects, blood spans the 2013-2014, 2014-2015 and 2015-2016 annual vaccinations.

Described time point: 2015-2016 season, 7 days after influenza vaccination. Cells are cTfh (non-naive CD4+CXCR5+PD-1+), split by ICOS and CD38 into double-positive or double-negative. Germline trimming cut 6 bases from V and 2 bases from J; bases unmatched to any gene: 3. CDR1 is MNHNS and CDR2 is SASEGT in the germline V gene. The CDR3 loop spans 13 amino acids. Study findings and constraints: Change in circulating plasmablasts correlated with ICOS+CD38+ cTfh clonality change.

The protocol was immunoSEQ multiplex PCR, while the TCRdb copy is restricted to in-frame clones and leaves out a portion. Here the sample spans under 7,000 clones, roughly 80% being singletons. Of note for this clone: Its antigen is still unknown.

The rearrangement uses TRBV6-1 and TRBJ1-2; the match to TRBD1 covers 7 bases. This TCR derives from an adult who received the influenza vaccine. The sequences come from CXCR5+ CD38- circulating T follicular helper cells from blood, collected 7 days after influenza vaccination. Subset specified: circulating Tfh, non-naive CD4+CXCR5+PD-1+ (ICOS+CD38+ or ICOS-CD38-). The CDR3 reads CASRRGQNYGYTF. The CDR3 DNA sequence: TGTGCCAGCAGGAGGGGACAGAACTATGGCTACACCTTC.